This T cell receptor (beta chain) came from a study of human T cells and chemical hapten exposure. The germline V gene encodes CDR1 LNHDA and CDR2 SQIVND (reference sequence). The J segment lost 9 bases and the V segment lost 5 bases, leaving 8 bases of the junction unmatched. The length of the CDR3 is 14 residues. TCRdb recomputed calls from the RACE reads with MiXCR, one row per CDR3 protein. The sample contains about 89,000 distinct CDR3 sequences, more than 9.5% of which appear only once. Time point reported: patch test 2, 6 weeks after DPC sensitization. Described treatment: therapeutic diphenylcyclopropenone sensitization with weekly scalp DPC.

Sequenced material: whole blood, taken in connection with sensitization to the hapten diphenylcyclopropenone (DPC). V usage is TRBV19 and J usage is TRBJ2-1, with 9 bases lining up with TRBD1. This TCR derives from a man aged 35 to 55 with alopecia areata. Some clones in this sample may be carry-over from other donors' samples. CDR3 amino acids: CASSSGQGPVEQFF. CDR3 in DNA: TGTGCCAGTAGTTCAGGACAGGGGCCTGTTGAGCAGTTCTTC.